This TCR beta chain derives from a study of long-term antiretroviral therapy in people with HIV. Every donor had one or more pre-ART and two or more post-ART PBMC samples. Every one of the participants with HIV received treatment in the United States. Every specimen held between roughly 0.9-10 million cryopreserved PBMC. These were thawed and washed before DNA extraction. Survey-level resolution applied to immunoSEQ assay v3.0. The table came from immunoSEQ multiplex PCR; TCRdb's copy has only in-frame clones and leaves some out. This table has about 16,000 clones, just over 85% appearing once. The CDR3 runs 16 residues. Germline V gives CDR1 MDHEN, CDR2 SYDVKM. V was clipped by 6 bases and J by 2 bases; unmatched bases: 8.

This sequence originates from a woman under 40 with HIV. Sequencing used unsorted PBMCs, obtained more than 2.2 years before starting antiretroviral therapy. J is TRBJ1-2 and V is TRBV28, with 11 positions matching TRBD1. The CDR3 nucleotides read TGTGCCAGCAGATGGTCCCGGGACAGGGGGAACTATGGCTACACCTTC. Translated, it gives CASRWSRDRGNYGYTF.